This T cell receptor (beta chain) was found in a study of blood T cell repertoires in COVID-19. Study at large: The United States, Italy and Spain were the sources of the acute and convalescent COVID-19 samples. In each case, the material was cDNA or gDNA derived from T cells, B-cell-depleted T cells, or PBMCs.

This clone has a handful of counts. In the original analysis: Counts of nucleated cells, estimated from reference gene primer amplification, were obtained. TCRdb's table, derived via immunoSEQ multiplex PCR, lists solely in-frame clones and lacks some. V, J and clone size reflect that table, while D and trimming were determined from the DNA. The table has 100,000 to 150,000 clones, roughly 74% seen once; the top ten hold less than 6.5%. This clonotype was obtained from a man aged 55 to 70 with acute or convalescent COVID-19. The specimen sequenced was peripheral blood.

CDR3 sequence: CASSQMEGGYTF. The CDR3 DNA is TGTGCCAGCAGCCAAATGGAGGGAGGCTACACCTTC. The V gene is TRBV4-2, the J gene TRBJ1-2; the D is unclear. The CDR3 is made up of 12 amino acids. Looked up from germline, CDR1 is LGHNA and CDR2 is YNFKEQ. Trimming pared 2 bases from V and 8 bases from J, leaving 9 bases between.